Listed here are 25 T cell receptor beta chains from one sample, sequenced in a study of blood T cell repertoires in COVID-19. Here immunoSEQ multiplex PCR was the method, and the copy in TCRdb shows in-frame clones only, minus some. The sample holds around 200,000 clones; around nine tenths are singletons and the top ten take 0.85% to 0.95%. Sequencing used peripheral blood. The receptors come from a woman in her late teens or twenties who had recovered from COVID-19.

The chain links TRBV15 to TRBJ2-7; D unclear. The CDR3 length is 14 residues. The germline V gene has CDR1 LNHNV and CDR2 YYDKDF (reference sequence). Trimming pared 0 bases from V and 6 bases from J, leaving 12 bases between. CDR3 protein: CATSRDPPRSEQYV. The CDR3 DNA reads TGTGCCACCAGCAGAGATCCCCCTCGGAGCGAGCAGTACGTC.

J is TRBJ2-1 and V is TRBV18; tentatively, D is TRBD1 (5 bases). Looked up from germline, CDR1 is KGHSH and CDR2 is LQKENI. Trimming cost V 4 bases and J 9 bases, with 10 bases left between them. The CDR3 has 12 amino acids. The CDR3 bases are TGTGCCAGCTCACTGGGGCAGAGTGAGCAGTTCTTC. Residues: CASSLGQSEQFF.

As for this clone: Distinct nucleotide sequences in the sample also encode this CDR3. This chain joins TRBV7-3 and TRBJ2-5, with 10 bases that match TRBD1. Looked up from germline, CDR1 is SGHTA and CDR2 is FQGTGA. After removal of 5 bases from V and 3 bases from J, the junction contained 3 bases not matched to a gene. This CDR3 is built from 14 residues. This chain's CDR3 is CASSPGTGEETQYF. The CDR3 DNA sequence: TGTGCCAGCAGCCCCGGGACAGGGGAAGAGACCCAGTACTTC.

The chain has TRBV12-3 or TRBV12-4 and TRBJ2-5, with TRBD1 matching over 8 bases. This CDR3 has 13 residues. The ends lost 5 bases at V and 4 bases at J; junction bases unmatched: 3. The CDR3 here is CASSRTGRETQYF. DNA for the CDR3: TGTGCCAGCAGTCGGACAGGGCGAGAGACCCAGTACTTC.

The genes are TRBV2 and TRBJ2-2; TRBD1 matches 9 bases. The CDR3 is 14 residues long. The V and J ends lost 9 bases and 3 bases, in that order; junction bases with no gene match: 5. Germline CDR1 and CDR2: SNHLY and FYNNEI. The DNA of the CDR3 is TGTGCCAGGGGACAGGGAGTATACACCGGGGAGCTGTTTTTT. Protein sequence: CARGQGVYTGELFF. Drawing the rest from reference TRBV2 and TRBJ2-2, the complete variable domain is EPEVTQTPSHQVTQMGQEVILRCVPISNHLYFYWYRQILGQKVEFLVSFYNNEISEKSEIFDDQFSVERPDGSNFTLKIRSTKLEDSAMYFCARGQGVYTGELFFGEGSRLTVL.

V is TRBV2 and J is TRBJ1-1; TRBD1 aligns across 7 bases. CDR3 length: 16 amino acids. The V segment lost 6 bases and the J segment 1 base; nucleotides outside the gene matches: 11. Per the germline V gene, CDR1 is SNHLY and CDR2 is FYNNEI. CDR3 in DNA: TGTGCCAGCAGCCCTGGACCGACAGGGACGAACACTGAAGCTTTCTTT. Encoded protein: CASSPGPTGTNTEAFF.

The genes are TRBV5-4 and TRBJ2-3; no firm D call. Germline V gives CDR1 SGHNT, CDR2 YYREEE (reference sequence). V lost 5 bases and J lost 3, with 4 bases in between. This CDR3 has 11 residues. As DNA, the CDR3 is TGTGCCAGCAGTTATACAGATACGCAGTATTTT. Translation gives CASSYTDTQYF.

This chain joins TRBV15 and TRBJ1-1; D is possibly TRBD1 (6 bases). Trimming shortened V by 5 bases and J by 6 bases, and 16 bases separated the two germline ends. CDR3 length: 14 amino acids. Germline V gene sequence: CDR1 LNHNV, CDR2 YYDKDF (reference sequence). CDR3 sequence reads: CATSGSNRAAEAFF. CDR3 nucleotide sequence: TGTGCCACCAGCGGCAGTAACAGGGCGGCTGAAGCTTTCTTT.

V is TRBV9 and J is TRBJ2-7; 7 bases agree with TRBD1. The CDR3 runs to 15 residues. Trimming took 2 bases from V and 6 from J; bases not matched to a gene: 11. Germline V gene sequence: CDR1 SGDLS, CDR2 YYNGEE. Here the CDR3 DNA reads TGTGCCAGCAGCGTTACTCCCGGGACAGTACGCGAGCAGTACTTC. It codes for CASSVTPGTVREQYF.

The gene calls are TRBV7-3 and TRBJ2-1, with 12 bases lining up with TRBD2. Germline V lookup: CDR1 SGHTA, CDR2 FQGTGA. CDR3 size: 15 residues. V lost 5 bases and J lost 7; bases outside the gene matches: 6. As DNA, the CDR3 is TGTGCCAGCAGCCGACTAGCGGGAGTGGGTAATGAGCAGTTCTTC. Translation gives CASSRLAGVGNEQFF.

The chain combines TRBV6-1 with TRBJ1-2; D gene unclear. Trimming removed 1 base from V and 2 bases from J, with 8 bases in between. Looked up from germline, CDR1 is MNHNS and CDR2 is SASEGT. This CDR3 has 14 amino acids. The CDR3 nucleotides are TGTGCCAGCAGTGAAGTAGGGAGAAACTATGGCTACACCTTC. As protein: CASSEVGRNYGYTF.

The chain employs TRBV3-1 (or the pseudogene TRBV3-2) and TRBJ1-4, with TRBD1 matching over 7 bases. There are 15 residues in the CDR3. Germline V gene sequence: CDR1 LGHDT, CDR2 YNNKEL (reference sequence). Trimming cost V 4 bases and J 4 bases; bases outside gene matches: 6. The CDR3 spells CASSRAGQFNEKLFF. The DNA of the CDR3 is TGTGCCAGCAGCCGGGCGGGACAGTTTAATGAAAAACTGTTTTTT.

The chain recombines TRBV7-2 with TRBJ2-1; possibly TRBD2 for D (7 bases). The V gene's germline CDR1 is SGHTA and CDR2 FQGNSA. Trimming took off 1 base at V and 9 bases at J, with 16 bases between the two ends. This CDR3 comprises 15 residues. In DNA, the CDR3 is TGTGCCAGCAGCTTAGGTGGGGGGGGCCAGGGTGAGCAGTTCTTC. It codes for CASSLGGGGQGEQFF.

The chain recombines TRBV11-2 with TRBJ1-2; weak D call: TRBD1 (5 bases). The CDR3 spans 13 residues. V lost 5 bases and J lost 6, with 13 bases in between. Germline lookup yields CDR1 SGHAT and CDR2 FQNNGV. CDR3 sequence: CASSLQAYNGYTF. The CDR3 bases are TGTGCCAGCAGCCTACAGGCGTATAATGGCTACACCTTC.

The chain combines TRBV7-8 with TRBJ2-7, with 9 bases that match TRBD1. Germline V gene data show CDR1 as SGHVS and CDR2 as FQNEAQ. This CDR3 has 16 amino acids. The V segment lost 1 base and the J segment 5 bases; nucleotides outside the gene matches: 9. CDR3 sequence (DNA): TGTGCCAGCAGCTTAGTTCGTTTACAGGGGGCGCACGAGCAGTACTTC. Its translation is CASSLVRLQGAHEQYF.

CDR3: CASSQLDRNTEAFF. CDR3 nucleotides: TGTGCCAGCTCCCAGCTCGACAGGAACACTGAAGCTTTCTTT. V usage is TRBV18 and J usage is TRBJ1-1, with D maybe TRBD1 (5 bases). This CDR3 contains 14 residues. Germline V gives CDR1 KGHSH, CDR2 LQKENI. Trimming pared 6 bases from V and 1 base from J, leaving 12 bases between.

The chain uses TRBV5-5 and TRBJ1-2, with 8 bases lining up with TRBD1. Germline CDR1 reads SGHKS; CDR2 reads YYEKEE (reference sequence). The trim removed 3 bases at V and 6 bases at J, leaving 13 bases unmatched. The CDR3 totals 16 residues. The DNA for the CDR3 is TGTGCCAGCAGCTGGGTAGGCTGGGACAGGACGCATGGCTACACCTTC. Encoded protein: CASSWVGWDRTHGYTF.

The rearrangement links TRBV7-8 to TRBJ2-7, with D perhaps TRBD1 (5 bases). CDR3 size: 15 residues. Per the germline V gene, CDR1 is SGHVS and CDR2 is FQNEAQ. With 5 bases removed from V and 5 bases from J, the gap between germline ends came to 19 bases. CDR3 coding DNA: TGTGCCAGCAGCATCGGACACTCGAATTGGAACGAGCAGTACTTC. It translates to CASSIGHSNWNEQYF.

The chain recombines TRBV6-5 with TRBJ2-3, with a weak D call TRBD2 (6 bases). The CDR3 covers 15 residues. V lost 10 bases, J lost 3 bases, and 20 bases lay in between. Germline V CDR1 and CDR2: MNHEY, SVGAGI. This CDR3 is CATRKLRDGTDTQYF. DNA for the CDR3: TGTGCCACCAGGAAACTGCGGGACGGAACAGATACGCAGTATTTT.

As to this clone: Other DNA sequences in the same sample also yield this CDR3. V and J are TRBV5-8 and TRBJ1-5; TRBD1 matches at 9 bases. After removal of 4 bases from V and 4 bases from J, the junction contained 3 bases not matched to a gene. CDR1 and CDR2 from the germline V gene are SGHTS and YDEGEE. The CDR3 is made up of 14 amino acids. Here the CDR3 reads CASSRGTGNQPQHF. As DNA, the CDR3 is TGTGCCAGCAGCCGCGGGACAGGGAATCAGCCCCAGCATTTT.

The chain couples TRBV11-3 to TRBJ1-6, with D perhaps matching TRBD1 (6 bases). CDR3 length: 13 residues. Germline V gene data show CDR1 as SGHNT and CDR2 as YENEEA. V lost 0 bases and J 10 bases, leaving 7 bases between the germline ends. CDR3 sequence (DNA): TGTGCCAGCAGCTTAGATGGGACATCACCCCTCCACTTT. Residues: CASSLDGTSPLHF.

This chain uses TRBV27 with TRBJ1-1, with unresolved D. The germline gives CDR1 MNHEY, CDR2 SMNVEV (reference sequence). V was clipped by 3 bases and J by 1 base, with 6 bases between them. This CDR3 is 13 amino acids long. The chain's CDR3 is CASSFYGNTEAFF. In nucleotides, the CDR3 is TGTGCCAGCAGTTTTTACGGGAACACTGAAGCTTTCTTT.

The rearrangement links TRBV4-2 to TRBJ2-2; 10 bases agree with TRBD2. The CDR3 is 17 residues long. Germline values: CDR1 LGHNA, CDR2 YNFKEQ. The junction had 8 bases not matched to a gene; V was cut back by 0 bases and J by 7 bases. In nucleotides, the CDR3 is TGTGCCAGCAGCCAAGAAGGTTTCGGACTAGCGGTCGGGGAGCTGTTTTTT. This gives the protein CASSQEGFGLAVGELFF.

V gene TRBV4-1 combines with J gene TRBJ1-5, with TRBD1 as a possible D gene (6 bases). V was cut by 1 base and J by 2 bases, with 18 bases left in between. The CDR3 consists of 18 residues. Germline V gene sequence: CDR1 MGHRA, CDR2 YSYEKL. The CDR3 nucleotides read TGCGCCAGCAGCCAAGCGCGAGGGGGGGAAGGGGGCAATCAGCCCCAGCATTTT. This encodes CASSQARGGEGGNQPQHF.

The rearrangement uses TRBV9 and TRBJ1-3; D gene ambiguous. From germline, CDR1 is SGDLS and CDR2 YYNGEE. V gave up 0 bases and J gave up 3 bases, with 10 bases separating them. CDR3 size: 15 residues. CDR3 sequence reads: CASSVAPRNGNTIYF. DNA of the CDR3: TGTGCCAGCAGCGTAGCTCCCAGAAATGGAAACACCATATATTTT.